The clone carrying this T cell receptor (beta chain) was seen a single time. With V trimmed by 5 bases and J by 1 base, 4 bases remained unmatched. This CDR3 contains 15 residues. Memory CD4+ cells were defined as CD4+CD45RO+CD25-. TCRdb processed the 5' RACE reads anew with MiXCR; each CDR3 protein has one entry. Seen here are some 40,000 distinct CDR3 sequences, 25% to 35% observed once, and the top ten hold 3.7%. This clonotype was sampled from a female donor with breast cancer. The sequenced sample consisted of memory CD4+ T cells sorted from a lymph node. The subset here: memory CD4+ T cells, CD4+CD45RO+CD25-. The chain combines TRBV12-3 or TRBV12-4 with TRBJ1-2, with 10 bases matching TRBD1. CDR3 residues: CASSPGDRGNYGYTF. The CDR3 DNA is TGTGCCAGCAGTCCCGGGGACAGGGGTAACTATGGCTACACCTTC.